This T cell receptor beta chain was obtained from a study of PD-L1 blockade in urothelial cancer. Overall study context: A median of roughly 130,000 T cells was found in the blood samples.

Every PCR was spiked with synthetic TCR analog templates. Measured with immunoSEQ multiplex PCR; TCRdb has only the in-frame clones, and not every one. The table has 15,000 to 20,000 clones, about 85% seen once; the top ten hold 5.9%. The CDR3 spans 15 residues. Per the germline V gene, CDR1 is SGHKS and CDR2 is YYEKEE (reference sequence). Germline trimming cut 5 bases from V and 1 base from J; bases unmatched to any gene: 5. This sample comprised PBMCs, obtained around atezolizumab (anti-PD-L1) treatment. J is TRBJ2-5 and V is TRBV5-5; 10 bases match TRBD2. The source is a man aged 45 to 65 with urothelial cancer. The CDR3 region is CASRTKRGGQETQYF. The CDR3 coding sequence is TGTGCCAGCAGGACAAAGCGGGGGGGCCAAGAGACCCAGTACTTC.